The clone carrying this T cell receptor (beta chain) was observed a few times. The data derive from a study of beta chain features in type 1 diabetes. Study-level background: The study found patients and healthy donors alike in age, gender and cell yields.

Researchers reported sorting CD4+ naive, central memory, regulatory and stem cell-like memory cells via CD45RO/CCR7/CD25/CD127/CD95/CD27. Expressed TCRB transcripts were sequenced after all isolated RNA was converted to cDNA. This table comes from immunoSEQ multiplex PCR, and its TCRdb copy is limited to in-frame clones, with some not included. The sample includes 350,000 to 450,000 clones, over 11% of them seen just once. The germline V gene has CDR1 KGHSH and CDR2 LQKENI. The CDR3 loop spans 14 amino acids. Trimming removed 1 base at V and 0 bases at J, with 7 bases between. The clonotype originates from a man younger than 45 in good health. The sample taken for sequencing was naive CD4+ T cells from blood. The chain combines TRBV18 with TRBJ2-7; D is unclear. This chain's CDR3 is CASSPRAASYEQYF. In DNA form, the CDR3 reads TGTGCCAGCTCACCACGGGCAGCCTCCTACGAGCAGTACTTC.